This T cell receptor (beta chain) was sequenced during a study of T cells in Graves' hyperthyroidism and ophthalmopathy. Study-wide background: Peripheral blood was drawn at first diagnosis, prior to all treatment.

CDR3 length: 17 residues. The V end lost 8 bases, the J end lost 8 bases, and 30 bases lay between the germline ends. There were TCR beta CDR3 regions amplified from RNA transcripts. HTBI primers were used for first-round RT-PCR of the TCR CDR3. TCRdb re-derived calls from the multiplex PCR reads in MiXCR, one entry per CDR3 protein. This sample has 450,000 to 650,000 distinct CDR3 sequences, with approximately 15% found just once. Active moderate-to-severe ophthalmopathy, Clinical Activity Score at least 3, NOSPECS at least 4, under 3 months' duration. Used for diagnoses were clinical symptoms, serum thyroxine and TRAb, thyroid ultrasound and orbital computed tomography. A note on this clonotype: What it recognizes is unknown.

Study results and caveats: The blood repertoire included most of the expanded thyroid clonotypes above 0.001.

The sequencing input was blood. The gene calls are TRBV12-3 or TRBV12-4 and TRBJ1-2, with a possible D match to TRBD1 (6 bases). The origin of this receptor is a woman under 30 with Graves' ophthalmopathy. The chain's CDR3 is CASSPPTVRGQGRGYTF. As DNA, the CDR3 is TGTGCCAGCTCACCCCCGACGGTTCGGGGGCAGGGCCGGGGCTACACCTTC.